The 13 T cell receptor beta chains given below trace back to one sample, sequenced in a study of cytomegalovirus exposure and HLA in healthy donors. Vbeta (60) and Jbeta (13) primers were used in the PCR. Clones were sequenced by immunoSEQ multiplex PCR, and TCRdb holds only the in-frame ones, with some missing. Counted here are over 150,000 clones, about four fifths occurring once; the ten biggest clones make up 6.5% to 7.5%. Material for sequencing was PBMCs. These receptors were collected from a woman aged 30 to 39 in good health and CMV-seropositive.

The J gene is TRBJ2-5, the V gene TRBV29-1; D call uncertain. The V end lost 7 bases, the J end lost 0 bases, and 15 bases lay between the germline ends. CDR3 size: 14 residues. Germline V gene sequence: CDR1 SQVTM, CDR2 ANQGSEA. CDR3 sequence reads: CSAVFQAHQETQYF. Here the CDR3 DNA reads TGCAGCGCCGTATTTCAAGCGCACCAAGAGACCCAGTACTTC.

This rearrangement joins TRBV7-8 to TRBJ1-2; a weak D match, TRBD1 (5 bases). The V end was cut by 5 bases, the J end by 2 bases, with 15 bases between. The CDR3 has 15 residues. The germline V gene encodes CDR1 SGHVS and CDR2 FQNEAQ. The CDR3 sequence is CASSPLGRENYGYTF. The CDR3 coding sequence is TGTGCCAGCAGCCCCCTTGGCAGGGAAAACTATGGCTACACCTTC.

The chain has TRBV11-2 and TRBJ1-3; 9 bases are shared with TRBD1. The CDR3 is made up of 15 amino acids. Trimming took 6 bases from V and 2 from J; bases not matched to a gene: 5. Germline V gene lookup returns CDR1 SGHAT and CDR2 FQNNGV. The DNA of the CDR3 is TGTGCCAGCAGTTTTAGACAGGGGGCTGGAAACACCATATATTTT. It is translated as CASSFRQGAGNTIYF. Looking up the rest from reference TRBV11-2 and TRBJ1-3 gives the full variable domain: EAGVAQSPRYKIIEKRQSVAFWCNPISGHATLYWYQQILGQGPKLLIQFQNNGVVDDSQLPKDRFSAERLKGVDSTLKIQPAKLEDSAVYLCASSFRQGAGNTIYFGEGSWLTVV.

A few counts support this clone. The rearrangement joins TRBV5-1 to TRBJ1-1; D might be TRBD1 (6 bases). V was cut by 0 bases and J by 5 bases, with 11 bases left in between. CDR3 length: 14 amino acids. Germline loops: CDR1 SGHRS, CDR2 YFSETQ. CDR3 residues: CASSLAGGQTEAFF. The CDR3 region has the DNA TGCGCCAGCAGCTTGGCCGGGGGGCAGACTGAAGCTTTCTTT. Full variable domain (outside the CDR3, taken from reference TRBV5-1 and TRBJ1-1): KAGVTQTPRYLIKTRGQQVTLSCSPISGHRSVSWYQQTPGQGLQFLFEYFSETQRNKGNFPGRFSGRQFSNSRSEMNVSTLELGDSALYLCASSLAGGQTEAFFGQGTRLTVV.

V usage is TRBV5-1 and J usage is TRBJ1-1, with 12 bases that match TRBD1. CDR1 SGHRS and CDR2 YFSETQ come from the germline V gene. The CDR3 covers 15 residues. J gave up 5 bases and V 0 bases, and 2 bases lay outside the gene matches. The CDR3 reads CASSLAGQGATEAFF. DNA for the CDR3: TGCGCCAGCAGCTTGGCGGGACAGGGGGCTACTGAAGCTTTCTTT.

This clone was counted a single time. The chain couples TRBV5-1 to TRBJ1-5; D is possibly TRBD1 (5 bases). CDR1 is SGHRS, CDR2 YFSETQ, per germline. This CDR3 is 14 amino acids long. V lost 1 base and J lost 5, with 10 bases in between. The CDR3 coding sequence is TGCGCCAGCAGCTTGTCTGGGGGGGATCAGCCCCAGCATTTT. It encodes CASSLSGGDQPQHF.

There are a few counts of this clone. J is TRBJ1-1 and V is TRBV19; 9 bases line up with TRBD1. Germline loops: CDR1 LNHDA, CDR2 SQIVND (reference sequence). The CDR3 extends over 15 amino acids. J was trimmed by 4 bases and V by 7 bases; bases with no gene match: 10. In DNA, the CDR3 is TGTGCCAGTACAATTTTAGGGACAGGGATCACTGAAGCTTTCTTT. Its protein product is CASTILGTGITEAFF. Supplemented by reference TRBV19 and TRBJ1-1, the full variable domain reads DGGITQSPKYLFRKEGQNVTLSCEQNLNHDAMYWYRQDPGQGLRLIYYSQIVNDFQKGDIAEGYSVSREKKESFPLTVTSAQKNPTAFYLCASTILGTGITEAFFGQGTRLTVV.

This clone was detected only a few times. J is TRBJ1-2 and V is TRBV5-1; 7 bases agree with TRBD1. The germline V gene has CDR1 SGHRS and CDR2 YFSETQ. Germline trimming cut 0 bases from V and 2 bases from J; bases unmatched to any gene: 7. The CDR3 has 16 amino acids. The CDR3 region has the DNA TGCGCCAGCAGCTTGGCCTTCGGGACAGAAAACTATGGCTACACCTTC. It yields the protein CASSLAFGTENYGYTF.

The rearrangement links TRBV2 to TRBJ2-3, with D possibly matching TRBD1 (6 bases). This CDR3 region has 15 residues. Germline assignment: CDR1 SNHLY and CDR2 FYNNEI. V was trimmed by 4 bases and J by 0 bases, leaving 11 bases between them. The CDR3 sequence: CASSGNRDSTDTQYF. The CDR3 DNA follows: TGTGCCAGCAGTGGTAACAGGGATAGCACAGATACGCAGTATTTT.

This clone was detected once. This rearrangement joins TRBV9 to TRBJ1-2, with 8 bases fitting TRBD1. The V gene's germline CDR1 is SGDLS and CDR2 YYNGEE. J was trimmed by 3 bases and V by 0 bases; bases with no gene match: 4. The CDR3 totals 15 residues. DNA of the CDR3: TGTGCCAGCAGCGTAGTTGCAGGGGGCCACTATGGCTACACCTTC. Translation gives CASSVVAGGHYGYTF.

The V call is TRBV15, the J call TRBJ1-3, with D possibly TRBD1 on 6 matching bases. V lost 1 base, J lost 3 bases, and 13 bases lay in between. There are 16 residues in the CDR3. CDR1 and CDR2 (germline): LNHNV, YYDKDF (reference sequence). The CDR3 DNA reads TGTGCCACCAGCAGAGCTCTGCAGGGGTTTGGAAACACCATATATTTT. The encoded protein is CATSRALQGFGNTIYF. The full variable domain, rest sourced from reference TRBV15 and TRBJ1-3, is DAMVIQNPRYQVTQFGKPVTLSCSQTLNHNVMYWYQQKSSQAPKLLFHYYDKDFNNEADTPDNFQSRRPNTSFCFLDIRSPGLGDTAMYLCATSRALQGFGNTIYFGEGSWLTVV.

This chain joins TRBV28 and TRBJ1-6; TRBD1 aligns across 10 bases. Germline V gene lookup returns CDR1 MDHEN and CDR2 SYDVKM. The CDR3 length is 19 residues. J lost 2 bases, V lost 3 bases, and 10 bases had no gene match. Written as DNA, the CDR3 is TGTGCCAGCAGTTTTTTTTCAGTGACAGGGGGCGCCTATAATTCACCCCTCCACTTT. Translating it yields CASSFFSVTGGAYNSPLHF.

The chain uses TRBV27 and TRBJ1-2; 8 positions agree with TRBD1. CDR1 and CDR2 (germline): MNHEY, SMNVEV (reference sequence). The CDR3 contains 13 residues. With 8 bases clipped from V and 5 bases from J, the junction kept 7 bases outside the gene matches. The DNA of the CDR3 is TGTGCCAGCGGATTCAGGGGGCCGTATGGCTACACCTTC. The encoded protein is CASGFRGPYGYTF.